The next 17 T cell receptor beta chains were all read from a single sample in a study of cytomegalovirus exposure and HLA in healthy donors. With 60 Vbeta and 13 Jbeta primers, the PCR was carried out. Assay used: immunoSEQ multiplex PCR; TCRdb lists only in-frame clones, some missing. The data contain over 150,000 clones, 65% to 85% of them singletons. The sample was PBMCs. The receptors stem from a woman between 35 and 50 years old in good health and CMV-seropositive.

The chain's CDR3 is CASSYSTGALFDEQFF. For the CDR3, the DNA is TGTGCCAGCAGTTACTCGACTGGAGCCTTGTTCGATGAGCAGTTCTTC. V is TRBV6-5 and J is TRBJ2-1; D gene uncertain. Deletions cut 0 bases from V and 8 bases from J, with 17 bases between. The CDR3 loop spans 16 amino acids. Germline V gives CDR1 MNHEY, CDR2 SVGAGI.

The rearrangement uses TRBV30 and TRBJ1-2; tentatively, D is TRBD1 (5 bases). This CDR3 has 12 amino acids. Germline V lookup: CDR1 GTSNPN, CDR2 SVGIG (reference sequence). V was clipped by 3 bases and J by 7 bases, with 12 bases between them. CDR3 residues: CAWREGKGGYTF. In nucleotides, the CDR3 is TGTGCCTGGAGGGAGGGGAAGGGTGGCTACACCTTC.

This chain uses TRBV6-5 with TRBJ1-3; TRBD1 matches 7 bases. The CDR3 has 16 residues. Germline V lookup: CDR1 MNHEY, CDR2 SVGAGI. J lost 3 bases, V lost 0 bases, and 5 bases had no gene match. The CDR3 sequence: CASSYSFGTVGNTIYF. The CDR3 bases are TGTGCCAGCAGTTACTCGTTCGGGACAGTTGGAAACACCATATATTTT.

V and J are TRBV10-1 and TRBJ2-7, with a weak D call TRBD2 (5 bases). The CDR3 has 14 residues. CDR1 and CDR2 (germline): WNHNN, SYGVQD (reference sequence). The V gene lost 0 bases and the J gene lost 6 bases, with 12 bases spanning the gap. The CDR3 loop reads CASSESKAVFEQYF. The CDR3 region has the DNA TGCGCCAGCAGTGAGTCTAAAGCGGTTTTCGAGCAGTACTTC.

The chain joins TRBV7-2 to TRBJ2-3, with 11 bases fitting TRBD2. J gave up 4 bases and V 2 bases, and 5 bases lay outside the gene matches. Germline CDR1 reads SGHTA; CDR2 reads FQGNSA. CDR3 length: 16 residues. This CDR3 is CASSLLLAGVSDTQYF. The CDR3 nucleotides are TGTGCCAGCAGCTTACTACTAGCGGGAGTGTCAGATACGCAGTATTTT. The full variable domain, in which reference TRBV7-2 and TRBJ2-3 provide the parts outside the CDR3, is GAGVSQSPSNKVTEKGKDVELRCDPISGHTALYWYRQSLGQGLEFLIYFQGNSAPDKSGLPSDRFSAERTGGSVSTLTIQRTQQEDSAVYLCASSLLLAGVSDTQYFGPGTRLTVL.

This chain connects TRBV4-3 to TRBJ1-3; D possibly corresponds to TRBD1 (5 bases). Germline CDR1 LGHNA, CDR2 YSLEER. With 0 bases removed from V and 3 bases from J, the gap between germline ends came to 12 bases. The CDR3 has 16 amino acids. CDR3: CASSQDAGGIGNTIYF. In DNA form, the CDR3 reads TGCGCCAGCAGCCAAGATGCCGGGGGAATTGGAAACACCATATATTTT.

The chain joins TRBV5-4 to TRBJ2-7; 8 positions agree with TRBD2. With V trimmed by 4 bases and J by 6 bases, 9 bases remained unmatched. The germline CDR1 and CDR2 sequences are SGHNT and YYREEE (reference sequence). The CDR3 is made up of 14 amino acids. The CDR3 DNA reads as TGTGCCAGCAGCAGAAGCGGGAGTCGGGGCGAGCAGTACTTC. Its protein is CASSRSGSRGEQYF.

V gene TRBV28 combines with J gene TRBJ2-5, with TRBD2 as a possible D gene (7 bases). The CDR3 consists of 17 residues. The germline V gene encodes CDR1 MDHEN and CDR2 SYDVKM. Trimming took 2 bases from V and 2 from J, leaving 18 bases between them. CDR3 in amino acids: CASSLPQGGVGQETQYF. The DNA for the CDR3 is TGTGCCAGCAGTTTACCCCAAGGGGGGGTGGGACAAGAGACCCAGTACTTC. Using reference TRBV28 and TRBJ2-5 for the parts outside the CDR3, the full variable domain is DVKVTQSSRYLVKRTGEKVFLECVQDMDHENMFWYRQDPGLGLRLIYFSYDVKMKEKGDIPEGYSVSREKKERFSLILESASTNQTSMYLCASSLPQGGVGQETQYFGPGTRLLVL.

This clone was seen a few times. The V call is TRBV5-4, the J call TRBJ2-7, with 7 bases that match TRBD1. V was pared by 1 base and J by 2 bases, with 6 bases of the junction left unmatched. The CDR3 is 15 residues long. Germline values: CDR1 SGHNT, CDR2 YYREEE (reference sequence). CDR3 protein: CASSLLSQGAYEQYF. The CDR3 DNA reads as TGTGCCAGCAGCTTGTTATCGCAGGGGGCCTACGAGCAGTACTTC.

V usage is TRBV29-1 and J usage is TRBJ2-2; D is ambiguous. This CDR3 spans 13 amino acids. Per germline, CDR1 SQVTM and CDR2 ANQGSEA. The ends were cut back, 1 base at V and 2 bases at J, with 5 bases in the middle. The CDR3 DNA reads as TGCAGCGTTGAAGGCGGAAACACCGGGGAGCTGTTTTTT. Protein sequence: CSVEGGNTGELFF.

This chain joins TRBV30 and TRBJ2-5; unclear D gene. Between the trimmed V and J ends, which lost 6 bases and 5 bases, there was a span of 19 bases. Germline-derived CDR1 and CDR2 are GTSNPN and SVGIG (reference sequence). There are 14 residues in the CDR3. The CDR3 protein is CACPMGPQTETQYF. The CDR3, as DNA: TGTGCCTGTCCTATGGGCCCTCAGACGGAGACCCAGTACTTC. Drawing the rest from reference TRBV30 and TRBJ2-5, the complete variable domain is SQTIHQWPATLVQPVGSPLSLECTVEGTSNPNLYWYRQAAGRGLQLLFYSVGIGQISSEVPQNLSASRPQDRQFILSSKKLLLSDSGFYLCACPMGPQTETQYFGPGTRLLVL.

The chain employs TRBV28 and TRBJ1-1; 8 positions agree with TRBD1. This CDR3 is built from 15 residues. The ends lost 3 bases at V and 3 bases at J; junction bases unmatched: 6. The V gene's germline CDR1 is MDHEN and CDR2 SYDVKM. This chain's CDR3 is CASSLTGATYTEAFF. CDR3 bases: TGTGCCAGCAGTTTGACAGGGGCTACATACACTGAAGCTTTCTTT. Supplemented by reference TRBV28 and TRBJ1-1, the full variable domain reads DVKVTQSSRYLVKRTGEKVFLECVQDMDHENMFWYRQDPGLGLRLIYFSYDVKMKEKGDIPEGYSVSREKKERFSLILESASTNQTSMYLCASSLTGATYTEAFFGQGTRLTVV.

The chain combines TRBV18 with TRBJ2-5; D is perhaps TRBD2 (5 bases). Germline V gene data show CDR1 as KGHSH and CDR2 as LQKENI. V lost 0 bases and J 4 bases, leaving 12 bases between the germline ends. The CDR3 is 15 residues long. CDR3 DNA sequence: TGTGCCAGCTCACCACCGGACTCTCGGAGAGAGACCCAGTACTTC. Its protein product is CASSPPDSRRETQYF.

This clone appeared a few times. This chain joins TRBV19 and TRBJ1-4, with TRBD1 as a possible D gene (6 bases). Per the germline V gene, CDR1 is LNHDA and CDR2 is SQIVND (reference sequence). The CDR3 is made up of 17 amino acids. V shed 6 bases and J shed 3 bases, with 20 bases lying between them. The CDR3 spells CASRRKDRGAPNEKLFF. DNA for the CDR3: TGTGCCAGTAGGAGGAAGGACCGGGGGGCACCTAATGAAAAACTGTTTTTT.

The chain carries TRBV18 and TRBJ1-4, with D possibly matching TRBD1 (5 bases). Trimming took 2 bases from V and 11 from J, leaving 15 bases between them. This CDR3 comprises 14 residues. The germline CDR1 and CDR2 sequences are KGHSH and LQKENI. For the CDR3, the DNA is TGTGCCAGCTCACCAGGGCAGGGAAGTGGGAAACTGTTTTTT. Translated: CASSPGQGSGKLFF.

The chain couples TRBV5-5 to TRBJ2-1; TRBD2 is a possible D gene (6 bases). The CDR3 loop spans 12 amino acids. CDR1 SGHKS and CDR2 YYEKEE come from the germline V gene (reference sequence). Trimming removed 1 base from V and 9 bases from J, with 8 bases in between. The DNA for the CDR3 is TGTGCCAGCAGCTTGCCGGAGGGTGAGCAGTTCTTC. Protein product: CASSLPEGEQFF.

The V call is TRBV6-5, the J call TRBJ2-2; 11 bases are shared with TRBD1. This CDR3 contains 14 residues. Germline-derived CDR1 and CDR2 are MNHEY and SVGAGI. Germline trimming cut 4 bases from V and 6 bases from J; bases unmatched to any gene: 1. The CDR3 loop is CASSWTGGPGELFF. The CDR3 DNA reads TGTGCCAGCAGTTGGACAGGGGGCCCCGGGGAGCTGTTTTTT.